The 21 T cell receptor beta chains listed next were all sequenced from one sample in a study of read filtering for tumor transcriptome and immune sequencing (TCRdb year 2020). The sequencing machine was an Illumina HiSeq 4000. Starting from 400 ng RNA, TCR libraries were constructed with the Immunoverse kit using molecular barcoded adaptors that cover the alpha/delta and beta/gamma chains. The public reads were run again by TCRdb, first through fastp at Q25 and then through MiXCR, and only productive beta chains were kept. Here each entry gathers all rows of one CDR3 protein and keeps the most common genes and DNA. This sample lists more than 35,000 distinct CDR3 sequences; around 15% were detected once. The ten largest clones take up more than 15% of the sample. The sample comprised a population of CD138-negative cells sorted from bone marrow. The cell subset or site label of this sample denotes: bone marrow mononuclear cells depleted of CD138+ plasma/myeloma cells by negative magnetic selection. The receptors derive from a donor aged 40 or over with multiple myeloma.

This clonotype was seen many times. The chain has TRBV12-3 or TRBV12-4 and TRBJ2-3; no clear D. The length of the CDR3 is 12 residues. Trimming left V 3 bases short and J 1 base short, with 2 bases between. The CDR3 here is CASSLGTDTQYF. The DNA for the CDR3 is TGTGCCAGCAGTTTGGGCACAGATACGCAGTATTTT.

This clonotype was counted ten times or more. This rearrangement joins TRBV20-1 to TRBJ1-2, with D unclear. CDR1 and CDR2 (germline): DFQATT, SNEGSKA (reference sequence). This CDR3 has 11 residues. The V end was cut by 6 bases, the J end by 1 base, with 6 bases between. Written as DNA, the CDR3 is TGCAGTGCACTACATAACTATGGCTACACCTTC. The encoded protein is CSALHNYGYTF.

In this sample, this clonotype turned up many times. The chain recombines TRBV29-1 with TRBJ2-3; D remains ambiguous. This CDR3 spans 14 amino acids. Germline loops: CDR1 SQVTM, CDR2 ANQGSEA. V was trimmed by 4 bases and J by 0 bases, leaving 11 bases between them. In nucleotides, the CDR3 is TGCAGCGTTGGTGGTGCAACTAGCACAGATACGCAGTATTTT. Translation gives CSVGGATSTDTQYF.

The CDR3 DNA reads as TGCAGTGCCTTGGGGGTGGTTACCTGCGAGCAGTACTTC. Its translation: CSALGVVTCEQYF. The chain has TRBV20-1 and TRBJ2-7; D is possibly TRBD1 or TRBD2 (5 bases each). The CDR3 spans 13 residues. Deletions cut 6 bases from V and 6 bases from J, with 18 bases between. Germline CDR1 DFQATT, CDR2 SNEGSKA (reference sequence).

The sample holds a few counts of this clonotype. This chain uses TRBV6-6 with TRBJ2-2, with 7 bases matching TRBD1. The germline gives CDR1 MNHNY, CDR2 SVGAGI (reference sequence). V trimming: 7 bases; J trimming: 2 bases; junction bases outside the gene matches: 10. This CDR3 is built from 16 residues. The CDR3 sequence: CASKTGQRINTGELFF. CDR3 nucleotides: TGTGCCAGCAAGACGGGACAGCGAATTAACACCGGGGAGCTGTTTTTT.

This clonotype was recorded at least ten times. The gene calls are TRBV7-8 and TRBJ2-5; D remains unclear. Germline V CDR1 and CDR2: SGHVS, FQNEAQ. The length of the CDR3 is 13 residues. V was clipped by 5 bases and J by 1 base, with 8 bases between them. The CDR3 bases are TGTGCCAGCAGCCCCCCTATCCAAGAGACCCAGTACTTC. This gives the protein CASSPPIQETQYF.

This clonotype was found many times. The chain employs TRBV2 and TRBJ2-2; D tentatively fits TRBD1 or TRBD2 (5 bases each). CDR1 is SNHLY and CDR2 is FYNNEI in the germline V gene. Trimming stripped 8 bases from V and 4 bases from J, with 14 bases between. The CDR3 loop spans 14 amino acids. The DNA of the CDR3 is TGTGCCAGCCAAGCCGGGACCTTCACCGGGGAGCTGTTTTTT. This translates into CASQAGTFTGELFF. The complete variable domain, with remaining parts taken from reference TRBV2 and TRBJ2-2, reads EPEVTQTPSHQVTQMGQEVILRCVPISNHLYFYWYRQILGQKVEFLVSFYNNEISEKSEIFDDQFSVERPDGSNFTLKIRSTKLEDSAMYFCASQAGTFTGELFFGEGSRLTVL.

This clonotype was observed at least ten times. This rearrangement joins TRBV12-3 or TRBV12-4 to TRBJ2-2; TRBD2 aligns across 10 bases. This CDR3 contains 16 residues. V dropped 6 bases and J dropped 13; count of bases not matched to a gene: 17. The CDR3 coding sequence is TGTGCCAGCAGCCCTATAGCGGGGGGCCCCCTAGGAGGGCTGTTTTTT. Encoded protein: CASSPIAGGPLGGLFF.

This clonotype occurred a few times. V is TRBV7-9 and J is TRBJ2-7; unclear D gene. CDR1 is SEHNR and CDR2 is FQNEAQ in the germline V gene (reference sequence). This CDR3 region has 11 residues. V was clipped by 5 bases and J by 6 bases, with 8 bases between them. The CDR3 here is CASSRAGEQYF. The CDR3 bases are TGTGCCAGCAGCCGGGCCGGCGAGCAGTACTTC.

This clonotype showed up many times. This sequence joins TRBV28 and TRBJ1-2, with 8 bases matching TRBD1. V trimming: 1 base; J trimming: 4 bases; junction bases outside the gene matches: 8. Germline values: CDR1 MDHEN, CDR2 SYDVKM. The CDR3 is 16 residues long. This CDR3 is CASSLFGDRTTYGYTF. CDR3 nucleotides: TGTGCCAGCAGTTTATTTGGGGACAGGACTACCTATGGCTACACCTTC.

Concerning this clonotype itself: One end of the junction fails to match germline, which may point to a read error. DNA for the CDR3: TGTGCCAGCAGCCCGCGACTAGCGGGATACAATGAGCGGTTCTTC. This translates into CASSPRLAGYNERFF. The V call is TRBV7-2, the J call TRBJ2-1; 11 nucleotides align to TRBD2. This CDR3 has 15 residues. CDR1 SGHTA and CDR2 FQGNSA come from the germline V gene.

This clonotype has more than one count but fewer than ten. This chain joins TRBV9 and TRBJ2-3, with a weak D call TRBD2 (6 bases). Germline V gene data show CDR1 as SGDLS and CDR2 as YYNGEE. The CDR3 contains 14 residues. V lost 1 base, J lost 4 bases, and 10 bases lay in between. This CDR3 reads CASSVLARADTQYF. DNA for the CDR3: TGTGCCAGCAGCGTACTAGCGCGAGCAGATACGCAGTATTTT. The full variable domain, with the rest looked up from reference TRBV9 and TRBJ2-3, is DSGVTQTPKHLITATGQRVTLRCSPRSGDLSVYWYQQSLDQGLQFLIQYYNGEERAKGNILERFSAQQFPDLHSELNLSSLELGDSALYFCASSVLARADTQYFGPGTRLTVL.

Regarding this clonotype: One junction end does not reproduce the germline sequence, and a read error may be involved. The chain joins TRBV3-1 to TRBJ2-5; D may be TRBD1 (6 bases). CDR1 LGHDT and CDR2 YNNKEL come from the germline V gene (reference sequence). CDR3 size: 12 residues. The CDR3 is CPSRGKQETQYF. The CDR3 DNA reads as TGTCCCAGCAGGGGTAAACAAGAGACCCAGTACTTC.

This clonotype was seen many times. The rearrangement links TRBV20-1 to TRBJ1-3; TRBD1 agrees at 9 bases. The CDR3 is 14 amino acids. The V segment lost 5 bases and the J segment 2 bases; nucleotides outside the gene matches: 4. Germline V CDR1 and CDR2: DFQATT, SNEGSKA (reference sequence). The CDR3 DNA reads as TGCAGTGCTGGAAGACAGGGGGCTGGAAACACCATATATTTT. Its translation is CSAGRQGAGNTIYF.

This clonotype was counted a few times. V and J are TRBV29-1 and TRBJ2-1, with 8 nucleotides matching TRBD2. V was clipped by 4 bases and J by 7 bases; unmatched bases: 12. The germline CDR1 and CDR2 sequences are SQVTM and ANQGSEA. CDR3 length: 15 amino acids. CDR3 amino acids: CSVVPVGGADNEQFF. The CDR3, as DNA: TGCAGCGTTGTCCCTGTCGGGGGGGCAGATAATGAGCAGTTCTTC.

This clonotype showed up many times. The chain couples TRBV20-1 to TRBJ2-7; no reliable D call. Between the trimmed V and J ends, which lost 3 bases and 7 bases, there was a span of 16 bases. Germline assignment: CDR1 DFQATT and CDR2 SNEGSKA (reference sequence). This CDR3 has 13 residues. The CDR3 DNA is TGCAGTGCTAGCCCCACCGTCGGTCGGGAGCAGTACTTC. Amino acids: CSASPTVGREQYF.

This clonotype appeared many times. Here the CDR3 reads CASSQDFVSGGAYNSPLHF. CDR3 nucleotide sequence: TGCGCCAGCAGCCAAGATTTTGTCAGCGGCGGGGCCTATAATTCACCCCTCCACTTT. The chain carries TRBV4-3 and TRBJ1-6, with unresolved D. The V end lost 0 bases, the J end lost 2 bases, and 17 bases lay between the germline ends. CDR1 and CDR2 (germline): LGHNA, YSLEER. There are 19 residues in the CDR3.

This clonotype was observed at least ten times. The chain is built from TRBV20-1 and TRBJ2-3, with TRBD2 matching 8 bases. Germline V lookup: CDR1 DFQATT, CDR2 SNEGSKA (reference sequence). The trim removed 5 bases at V and 0 bases at J, leaving 7 bases unmatched. There are 15 residues in the CDR3. The CDR3 here is CSAQNAGGSTDTQYF. The DNA of the CDR3 is TGCAGTGCTCAGAATGCGGGGGGTAGCACAGATACGCAGTATTTT.

This clonotype was counted ten times or more. The chain has TRBV12-3 or TRBV12-4 and TRBJ2-1; 10 bases fit TRBD1. J gave up 2 bases and V 4 bases, and 2 bases lay outside the gene matches. The CDR3 totals 15 residues. The CDR3 spells CASSWGQGPYNEQFF. CDR3 DNA sequence: TGTGCCAGCAGTTGGGGACAGGGGCCCTACAATGAGCAGTTCTTC.

Ten or more counts support this clonotype. The genes are TRBV6-6 and TRBJ2-2, with D perhaps matching TRBD2 (6 bases). CDR3 length: 15 residues. The germline V gene has CDR1 MNHNY and CDR2 SVGAGI (reference sequence). Trimming shortened V by 7 bases and J by 5 bases, and 17 bases separated the two germline ends. CDR3 region: CASTGQGGATGELFF. The CDR3 DNA reads TGTGCCAGCACCGGTCAGGGAGGTGCGACCGGGGAGCTGTTTTTT.

This clonotype was picked up one time. The CDR3 coding sequence is TGCGCCAGCAGCCAAGCGGGACAGGGGCTGGATTACGAGCAGTACTTC. Protein product: CASSQAGQGLDYEQYF. The V gene is TRBV4-1, the J gene TRBJ2-7, with 10 bases that match TRBD1. The CDR3 runs to 16 residues. CDR1 is MGHRA, CDR2 YSYEKL, per germline. The V segment lost 1 base and the J segment 4 bases; nucleotides outside the gene matches: 7.